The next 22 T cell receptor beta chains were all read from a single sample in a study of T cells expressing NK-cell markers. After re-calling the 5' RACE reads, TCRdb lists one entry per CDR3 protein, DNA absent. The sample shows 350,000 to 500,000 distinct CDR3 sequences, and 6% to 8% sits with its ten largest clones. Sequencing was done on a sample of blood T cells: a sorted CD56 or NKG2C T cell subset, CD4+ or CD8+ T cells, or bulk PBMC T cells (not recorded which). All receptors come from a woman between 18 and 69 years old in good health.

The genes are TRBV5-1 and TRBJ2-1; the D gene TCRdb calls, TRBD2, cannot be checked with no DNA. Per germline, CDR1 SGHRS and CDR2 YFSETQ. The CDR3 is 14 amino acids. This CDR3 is CASSLTSGSDEQFF.

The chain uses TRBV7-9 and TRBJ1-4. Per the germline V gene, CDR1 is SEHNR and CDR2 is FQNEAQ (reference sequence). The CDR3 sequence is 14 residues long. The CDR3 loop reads CASSLEALNEKLFF. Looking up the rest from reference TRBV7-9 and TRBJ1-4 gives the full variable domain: DTGVSQNPRHKITKRGQNVTFRCDPISEHNRLYWYRQTLGQGPEFLTYFQNEAQLEKSRLLSDRFSAERPKGSFSTLEIQRTEQGDSAMYLCASSLEALNEKLFFGSGTQLSVL.

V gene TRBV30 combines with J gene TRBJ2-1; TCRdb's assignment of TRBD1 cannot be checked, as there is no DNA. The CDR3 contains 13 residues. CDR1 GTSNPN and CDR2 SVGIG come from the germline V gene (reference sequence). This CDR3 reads CAWGPRQGTEQFF.

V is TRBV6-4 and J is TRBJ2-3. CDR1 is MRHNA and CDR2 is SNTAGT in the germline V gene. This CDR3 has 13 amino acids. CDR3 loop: CASSLDFADTQYF.

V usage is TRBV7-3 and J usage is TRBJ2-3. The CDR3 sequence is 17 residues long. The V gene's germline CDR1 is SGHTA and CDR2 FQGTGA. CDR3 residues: CASSLTPAATSTDTQYF.

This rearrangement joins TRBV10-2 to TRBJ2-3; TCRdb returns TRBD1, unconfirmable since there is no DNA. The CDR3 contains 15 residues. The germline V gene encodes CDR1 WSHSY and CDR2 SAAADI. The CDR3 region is CASSDWGGDTDTQYF.

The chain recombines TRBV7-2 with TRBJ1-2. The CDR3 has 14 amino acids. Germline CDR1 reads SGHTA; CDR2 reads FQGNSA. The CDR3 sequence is CASSSRVGSYGYTF.

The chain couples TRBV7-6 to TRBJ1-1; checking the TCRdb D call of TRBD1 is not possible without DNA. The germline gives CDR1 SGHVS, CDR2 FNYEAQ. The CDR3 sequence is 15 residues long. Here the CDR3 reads CASSSTEGLNTEAFF.

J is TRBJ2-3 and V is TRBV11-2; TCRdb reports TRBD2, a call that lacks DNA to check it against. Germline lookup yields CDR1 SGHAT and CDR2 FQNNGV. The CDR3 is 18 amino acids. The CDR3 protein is CASSPYERLAGRSGTQYF.

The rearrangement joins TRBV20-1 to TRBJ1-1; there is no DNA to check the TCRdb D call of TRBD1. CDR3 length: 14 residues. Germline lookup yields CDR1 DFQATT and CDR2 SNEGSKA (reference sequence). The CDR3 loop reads CSATFDSLNTEAFF.

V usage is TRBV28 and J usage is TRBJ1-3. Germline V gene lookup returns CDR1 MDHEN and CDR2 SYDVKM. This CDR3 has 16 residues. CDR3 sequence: CASSLYPQGKGNTIYF.

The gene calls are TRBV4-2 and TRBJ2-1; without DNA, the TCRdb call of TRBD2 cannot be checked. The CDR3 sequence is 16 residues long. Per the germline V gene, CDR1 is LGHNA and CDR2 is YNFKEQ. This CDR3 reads CASSHLTSGRGDEQFF.

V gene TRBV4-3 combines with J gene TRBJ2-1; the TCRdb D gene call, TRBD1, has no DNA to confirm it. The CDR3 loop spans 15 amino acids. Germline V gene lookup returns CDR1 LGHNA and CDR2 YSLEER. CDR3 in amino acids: CASSQGGGARNEQFF.

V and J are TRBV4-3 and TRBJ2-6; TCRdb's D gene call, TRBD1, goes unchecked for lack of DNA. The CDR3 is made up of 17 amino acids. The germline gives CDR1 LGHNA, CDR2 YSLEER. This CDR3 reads CASSQTGGADGANVLTF.

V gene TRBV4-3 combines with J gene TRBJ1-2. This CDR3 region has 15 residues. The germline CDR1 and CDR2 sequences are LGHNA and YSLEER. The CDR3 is CASSREGGKEDGYTF.

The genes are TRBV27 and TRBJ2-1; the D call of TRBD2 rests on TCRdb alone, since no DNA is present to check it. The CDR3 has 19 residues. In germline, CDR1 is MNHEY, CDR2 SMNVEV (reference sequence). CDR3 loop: CASSLFWALTSGDYNEQFF.

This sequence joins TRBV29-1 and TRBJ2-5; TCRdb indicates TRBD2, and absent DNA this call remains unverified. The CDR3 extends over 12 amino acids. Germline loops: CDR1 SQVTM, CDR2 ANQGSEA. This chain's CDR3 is CSVGNRGETQYF.

The CDR3 loop is CSGFASYNEQFF. V gene TRBV29-1 combines with J gene TRBJ2-1. The CDR3 length is 12 residues. From germline, CDR1 is SQVTM and CDR2 ANQGSEA.

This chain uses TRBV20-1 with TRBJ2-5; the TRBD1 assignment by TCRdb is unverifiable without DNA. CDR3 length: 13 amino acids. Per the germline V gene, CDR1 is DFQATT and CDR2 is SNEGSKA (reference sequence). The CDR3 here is CSLPGDGQETQYF.

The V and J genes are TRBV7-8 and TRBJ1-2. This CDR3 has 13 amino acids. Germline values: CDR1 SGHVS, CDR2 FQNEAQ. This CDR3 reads CASSSLGRYGYTF.

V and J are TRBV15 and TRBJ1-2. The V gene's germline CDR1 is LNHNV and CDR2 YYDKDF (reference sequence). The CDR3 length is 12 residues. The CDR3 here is CATSRALRGYTF.

CDR3 region: CASSQDESGDFANTGELFF. The rearrangement joins TRBV4-3 to TRBJ2-2; TCRdb's D call, TRBD2, is unchecked because there is no DNA. The CDR3 length is 19 residues. Germline loops: CDR1 LGHNA, CDR2 YSLEER.